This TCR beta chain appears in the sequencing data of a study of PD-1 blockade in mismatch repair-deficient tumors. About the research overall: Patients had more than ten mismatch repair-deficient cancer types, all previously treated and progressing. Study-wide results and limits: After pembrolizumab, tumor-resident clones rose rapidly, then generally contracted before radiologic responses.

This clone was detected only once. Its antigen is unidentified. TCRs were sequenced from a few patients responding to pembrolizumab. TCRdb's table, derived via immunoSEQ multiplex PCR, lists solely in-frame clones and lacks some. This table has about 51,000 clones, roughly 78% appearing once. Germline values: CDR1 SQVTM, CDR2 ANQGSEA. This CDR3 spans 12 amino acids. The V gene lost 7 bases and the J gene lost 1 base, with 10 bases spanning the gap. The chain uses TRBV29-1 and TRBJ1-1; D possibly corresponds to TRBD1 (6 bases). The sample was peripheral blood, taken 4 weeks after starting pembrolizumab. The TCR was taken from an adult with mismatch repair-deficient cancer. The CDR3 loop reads CSGDNRNTEAFF. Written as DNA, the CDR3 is TGCAGCGGGGACAACAGGAACACTGAAGCTTTCTTT.